This entry concerns a single T cell receptor beta chain. The data were obtained in a study of blood T cell repertoires in COVID-19. In the study overall: Sites in the United States, Italy and Spain provided acute and convalescent COVID-19 samples. Nucleic acid was either cDNA or gDNA, and it came from T cells, B-cell-depleted T cells, or PBMCs.

CDR3 length equals 14 residues. V dropped 3 bases and J dropped 4 bases, with 15 bases sitting between them. Germline V gene sequence: CDR1 DFQATT, CDR2 SNEGSKA (reference sequence). Profiling relied on immunoSEQ multiplex PCR, and the TCRdb table lists in-frame clones only, not all of them. In the table there are about 380,000 clones, around 85% of which are singletons. Sequencing used peripheral blood. This TCR was recovered from a woman younger than 30 with acute or convalescent COVID-19. The chain couples TRBV20-1 to TRBJ1-1, with unresolved D. The CDR3 spells CSASGESWFTEAFF. DNA of the CDR3: TGCAGTGCTAGTGGGGAGTCTTGGTTCACTGAAGCTTTCTTT.